These T cell receptor beta chains were read from a single sample in a study of tumor-infiltrating lymphocytes in primary liver carcinoma. TCRdb reprocessed the multiplex PCR reads via MiXCR and lists one record per CDR3 protein. The sample carries under 200,000 distinct CDR3 sequences, 65% recorded once. Sequenced material: peripheral blood. The source of these receptors is a woman aged 55-70 years with primary liver carcinoma and hepatitis B virus infection. Each CDR3 is given with its conserved first and last residue. D genes are given only for firm matches. The size field is filled for only some rows; it gives once, few, many or a size class.

J,D,size,V,DNA,CDR3
TRBJ2-7,-,-,TRBV5-1,TGCGCCAGTTCCGTCTACGAGTCTGGGGAGCAGTACTTC,CASSVYESGEQYF
TRBJ2-3,TRBD2,-,TRBV30,TGTGCCTGGAGACCCGGACTAGCGGGCACAGATACGCTGTATTTT,CAWRPGLAGTDTLYF
TRBJ2-7,-,-,TRBV28,TGTGCCAGCAGTGTCCCGAGCCCGAGGACGTGGGCCTCCTACGAGCAGTACTTC,CASSVPSPRTWASYEQYF
TRBJ2-1,TRBD2,-,TRBV12-3/TRBV12-4,TGTGCCAGCAGTTTAGTAAGCGGGGAGTTGGGGGAGCAGTTCTTC,CASSLVSGELGEQFF
TRBJ2-1,TRBD1,-,TRBV20-1,TGCAGTGCCGGTCGGACAGGGGGTCGCAATGAGCAGTTCTTC,CSAGRTGGRNEQFF
TRBJ2-5,-,-,TRBV6-6,TGTGTCAACAGTTACTACGGGGGTCAGCAAGAGACCCAGTACTTC,CVNSYYGGQQETQYF
TRBJ2-5,TRBD1,-,TRBV5-1,TGCGCCAGCAGCACACATGACAGGGGAAGGTATGAGACCCAGTACTTC,CASSTHDRGRYETQYF
TRBJ2-1,-,-,TRBV28,TGTGCCAGCAGCCTCCCGGGCACCGTATACAATGAGCAGTTCTTC,CASSLPGTVYNEQFF
TRBJ1-1,-,-,TRBV19,TGTGCCAGTAGTACCATCAGTGGGGCTGAAGCTTTCTTT,CASSTISGAEAFF
TRBJ2-7,-,few,TRBV11-2,TGTGCCAGCAGCTTAGCACGGAGACTCTACGAGCAGTACTTC,CASSLARRLYEQYF
TRBJ2-1,-,-,TRBV2,TGTGCCAGCAGTGAAGCGGGCCAGGGTGAGCAGTTCTTC,CASSEAGQGEQFF
TRBJ1-1,-,few,TRBV7-8,TGTGCCAGCAGCTTATTTCTAACCGGGGAGATAGGGAACACTGAAGCTTTCTTT,CASSLFLTGEIGNTEAFF
TRBJ2-1,-,-,TRBV5-1,TGCGCCAGCAGCTTTTCAACGGCCGGTACCAATGAGCAGTTCTTC,CASSFSTAGTNEQFF
TRBJ2-7,-,many,TRBV11-2,TGTGCCAGCAGGGTTTCCTACGAGCAGTACTTC,CASRVSYEQYF
TRBJ1-3,-,-,TRBV5-4,TGTGCCAGCAGCTTACCGGGGGCCACTGGAAATACCATATATTTT,CASSLPGATGNTIYF
TRBJ2-3,-,-,TRBV11-3,TGCACCAGCAGATATACAGATACGCAGTATTTT,CTSRYTDTQYF
TRBJ2-3,TRBD2,many,TRBV11-2,TGTGCCAGCAGCTTAGGGCCTAGCGGGGGTTTTTCGGATACGCAGTATTTT,CASSLGPSGGFSDTQYF
TRBJ2-7,TRBD2,-,TRBV6-1,TGTACCAGCAGTGAAGGGGCCGGCGGGGGTAACGTGTACGAGCAGTACTTC,CTSSEGAGGGNVYEQYF
TRBJ1-4,-,few,TRBV5-8,TGTGCCAGCAGCCCGGACGGAACAACTAATGAAAAACTGTTTTTT,CASSPDGTTNEKLFF
TRBJ2-7,-,few,TRBV5-4,TGTGCCAGCAGCTTGGTTTCCGGTTACGAGCAGTACTTC,CASSLVSGYEQYF
TRBJ2-7,TRBD1,-,TRBV5-1,TGCACCAGCAGCCCCTACGGACAGGGGCCCTACGAGCAGTACTTC,CTSSPYGQGPYEQYF
TRBJ1-5,TRBD1,-,TRBV4-2,TGTGCCAGCAGCCAAAACAGGGGGAGGTACGAACAGCCCCAGCATTTT,CASSQNRGRYEQPQHF
TRBJ1-5,-,-,TRBV21-1,TGTGCCAGAAGCGCCCGGGGAACAGGGTACAATCAGCCCCAGCATTTT,CARSARGTGYNQPQHF
TRBJ1-1,-,few,TRBV29-1,TGCAGCGGGGCCCCAGGTTGGGCCATGAACACTGAAGCTTTCTTT,CSGAPGWAMNTEAFF
TRBJ2-7,-,-,TRBV11-1,TGTGCCAGCAGACACGGACCCTACGAGCAGTACTTC,CASRHGPYEQYF
TRBJ2-1,-,once,TRBV6-5,TGTGGCAGCAGGGGGGGGTACATAACTTACAATGAGCAGTTCTTC,CGSRGGYITYNEQFF
TRBJ2-4,-,-,TRBV12-5,TGTGCTAGTCGTTTGGTACTGGGGGGCTCGGCCCAAAACATTCAGTACTTC,CASRLVLGGSAQNIQYF
TRBJ1-5,-,many,TRBV4-2,TGTGCCAGCAGCCAAGGGGTAGGGGCAATCGGCAATCAGCCCCAGCATTTT,CASSQGVGAIGNQPQHF
TRBJ2-7,-,-,TRBV11-2,TGTGCCAGCAGCTTGAATAAGGGCCTTACCTACGAGCAGTACTTC,CASSLNKGLTYEQYF
TRBJ1-2,-,-,TRBV11-2,TGTGCTAGCAGCTATCGGACTGCCGACTATGACTACACCTTC,CASSYRTADYDYTF
TRBJ2-5,-,-,TRBV5-1,TGCGCCAGCACAATGACGCGAGGAGGGCAAGAGACCCAGTACTTC,CASTMTRGGQETQYF
TRBJ1-6,TRBD1,many,TRBV12-3/TRBV12-4,TGTGCCAGCAGTTTGACAGGGGCGAGTAATTCACCCCTCCACTTT,CASSLTGASNSPLHF
TRBJ1-1,-,-,TRBV11-3,TGTTCCAGCAGCTTAGAGGGTCATGACATGTCTTACACTGAAGCTTTCTTT,CSSSLEGHDMSYTEAFF
TRBJ2-7,TRBD2,-,TRBV6-2/TRBV6-3,TGTGCCAGCAGTTACATGTGGCGGGAGGACTCCTACGAGCAGTGCTTC,CASSYMWREDSYEQCF
TRBJ2-1,-,many,TRBV6-6,TGTGCCAGCAGTTACTCGGGGTACAATGAGCAGTTCTTC,CASSYSGYNEQFF
TRBJ1-5,-,many,TRBV12-3/TRBV12-4,TGTGCCAGCAGTTCAGGGTCGGGGGATCAGCCCCAGCATTTT,CASSSGSGDQPQHF
TRBJ1-5,-,many,TRBV28,TGTGCCAGCAGTTCTGATCTGCAGGGGTACGGGCAGCCCCAGCATTTT,CASSSDLQGYGQPQHF
TRBJ2-1,TRBD2,-,TRBV5-1,TGCGCCAGCAGCTTGGTGAGCGGGAGCATCTCCTACAATGAGCAGTTCTTC,CASSLVSGSISYNEQFF
TRBJ2-7,TRBD2,once,TRBV6-1,TGTGCCAGTAGCATTCGGAGGACTAGCATTGTGGACAAGCAGTACTTC,CASSIRRTSIVDKQYF
TRBJ2-5,TRBD2,-,TRBV6-6,TGCGCCAGCAGTTCGGGGGGAACCGCCAGAGAGACCCAGTACTTC,CASSSGGTARETQYF
TRBJ2-7,-,-,TRBV10-3,TGTGCCATCAGAATAGGGGGCCGGGAGGAGTACGAGCAGTACTTC,CAIRIGGREEYEQYF
TRBJ1-5,TRBD1,many,TRBV4-1,TGCGCCAGCAGCCCCGCGAAGGGGGCTTATAGCAATCAGCCCCAGCATTTT,CASSPAKGAYSNQPQHF
TRBJ2-1,TRBD2,-,TRBV6-2/TRBV6-3,TGTGCCGGCAGCTACGATCTTCTAGCGGGGCCGGTGGGGCAGTTCTTC,CAGSYDLLAGPVGQFF
TRBJ2-1,-,-,TRBV11-3,TGTGCCAGCAGCCTGGGGGGGGGTGGGGGCAATGGGCAGTTCTTC,CASSLGGGGGNGQFF
TRBJ1-2,-,-,TRBV6-5,TGTGCCAGCAGTTACGGTCCAGGGCGGACCTATGGCTACACCTTC,CASSYGPGRTYGYTF
TRBJ2-1,-,-,TRBV7-9,TGTGCCAGCAGCCCCCCTTTTAGACAGGACCAGTTCTTC,CASSPPFRQDQFF
TRBJ1-2,-,-,TRBV28,TGTGCCAGCATTTCCCGACAGCGGGGCTACACCTTC,CASISRQRGYTF
TRBJ2-7,-,-,TRBV11-2,TGTGCCATCAGCTTAGATTGGGTCAGTCTAGCGTGTCCCTACAAGCAGTACTTC,CAISLDWVSLACPYKQYF
TRBJ2-3,-,-,TRBV7-9,TGTGCCGGCAGTTCCGTCACAGAAACGCAGTATTTT,CAGSSVTETQYF
TRBJ2-7,TRBD1,-,TRBV5-1,TGCGCCAGCAGCTCAAAAACAGGGGTTTCCTACGAGCAGTACTTC,CASSSKTGVSYEQYF
TRBJ2-1,-,-,TRBV11-2,TGTACCAGTAACTTAGAGGGAGGAAGTATCGGTGAGCAGTTCTTC,CTSNLEGGSIGEQFF
TRBJ1-6,-,-,TRBV14,TGTGCCAGCAGCCAAAACCAGGGAAATTCACCCCTCCACTTT,CASSQNQGNSPLHF
TRBJ2-3,-,-,TRBV19,TGTGCCACCTCCCCTTCCCTAGGCCGTTCAACAGATACGCAGTATTTT,CATSPSLGRSTDTQYF
TRBJ2-7,-,few,TRBV4-1,TGCGCCAGCAGCCAACGGACAGAAAGCTCCTACGAGCAGTACTTC,CASSQRTESSYEQYF
TRBJ2-7,-,few,TRBV14,TGTGCCAGCAGCCAATACGGACAGCCCTCCTACGAGCAGTACTTC,CASSQYGQPSYEQYF
TRBJ1-2,-,-,TRBV11-2,TGTGCCAGCGGCTTAACAGGGAACTACGGCTACACCTTC,CASGLTGNYGYTF